One and the same sample provided the 10 T cell receptor beta chains below, sequenced in a study of cytomegalovirus exposure and HLA in healthy donors. PCR primers comprised 60 Vbeta and 13 Jbeta primers. TCRdb's table, derived via immunoSEQ multiplex PCR, lists solely in-frame clones and lacks some. Of 110,000 to 150,000 clones listed, over 60% are singletons. The specimen was PBMCs. These receptors all come from a woman aged 40-49 years in good health and CMV-seronegative.

This chain uses TRBV5-1 with TRBJ1-1; D is perhaps TRBD1 (6 bases). The CDR3 runs 15 residues. In germline, CDR1 is SGHRS, CDR2 YFSETQ. Between the trimmed V and J ends, which lost 3 bases and 5 bases, there was a span of 17 bases. The CDR3 spells CASSSEYRARTEAFF. The CDR3, as DNA: TGCGCCAGCAGCTCGGAATACAGGGCTAGGACTGAAGCTTTCTTT.

The genes are TRBV4-1 and TRBJ2-7, with TRBD1 identical over 9 bases. This CDR3 region has 15 residues. V shed 3 bases and J 6 bases; nucleotides not matched to a gene: 9. Germline V gene lookup returns CDR1 MGHRA and CDR2 YSYEKL. This chain's CDR3 is CASSQPGQGRGEQYF. The CDR3 DNA is TGCGCCAGCAGCCAGCCTGGACAGGGGAGAGGCGAGCAGTACTTC.

The rearrangement uses TRBV11-2 and TRBJ1-1, with D possibly being TRBD1 (6 bases). CDR1 is SGHAT, CDR2 FQNNGV, per germline. Trimming stripped 2 bases from V and 3 bases from J, with 19 bases between. This CDR3 has 17 residues. Written as DNA, the CDR3 is TGTGCCAGCAGCTTATACAGGGATTCAAGCGAGGACACTGAAGCTTTCTTT. Protein: CASSLYRDSSEDTEAFF.

The chain carries TRBV30 and TRBJ2-5; 9 positions match TRBD1. Per the germline V gene, CDR1 is GTSNPN and CDR2 is SVGIG (reference sequence). Trimming at V came to 3 bases and at J to 4 bases, leaving 12 bases not matched to a gene. The CDR3 loop spans 16 amino acids. CDR3 sequence: CAWRTSTGGRGETQYF. For the CDR3, the DNA is TGTGCCTGGAGGACTTCTACAGGGGGCAGGGGAGAGACCCAGTACTTC.

This sequence joins TRBV2 and TRBJ1-5, with D perhaps matching TRBD1 (5 bases). Germline CDR1 is SNHLY and CDR2 is FYNNEI. V lost 0 bases, J lost 2 bases, and 8 bases lay in between. The CDR3 length is 15 residues. CDR3 sequence reads: CASSEAPRGNQPQHF. For the CDR3, the DNA is TGTGCCAGCAGTGAAGCACCCAGGGGCAATCAGCCCCAGCATTTT.

The chain combines TRBV7-6 with TRBJ2-7, with TRBD2 identical over 7 bases. CDR3 length: 14 amino acids. Trimming took 3 bases from V and 0 from J; bases not matched to a gene: 2. CDR1 is SGHVS, CDR2 FNYEAQ, per germline. CDR3 region: CASSLLAASYEQYF. The CDR3 DNA reads TGTGCCAGCAGCTTGCTAGCGGCCTCCTACGAGCAGTACTTC.

The chain combines TRBV27 with TRBJ2-2, with a weak D call TRBD2 (6 bases). The CDR3 sequence is 15 residues long. V lost 2 bases and J 5 bases, leaving 12 bases between the germline ends. The germline V gene encodes CDR1 MNHEY and CDR2 SMNVEV (reference sequence). This CDR3 reads CASSLVRGETGELFF. The CDR3 DNA reads as TGTGCCAGCAGTTTAGTGCGGGGAGAGACCGGGGAGCTGTTTTTT.

This chain joins TRBV6-5 and TRBJ2-7; maybe TRBD1 (5 bases). Germline lookup yields CDR1 MNHEY and CDR2 SVGAGI. V lost 1 base to trimming and J lost 5 bases, with 12 bases between them. The length of the CDR3 is 14 residues. The CDR3 coding sequence is TGTGCCAGCAGTTACTGGGGCTCCTCAGACGAGCAGTACTTC. Translation: CASSYWGSSDEQYF.

Here the CDR3 reads CASSSRETALFNEQYF. The CDR3 DNA follows: TGTGCCAGCAGCTCCCGCGAGACTGCCTTGTTCAACGAGCAGTACTTC. The V call is TRBV11-2, the J call TRBJ2-5; D not resolved. Gene TRBJ2-7 matches the end of the DNA better, so the J call may be wrong. Germline-derived CDR1 and CDR2 are SGHAT and FQNNGV. The CDR3 sequence is 16 residues long.

The chain links TRBV14 to TRBJ2-7; TRBD1 agrees at 10 bases. The CDR3 has 14 residues. Trimming removed 1 base from V and 5 bases from J; junction bases left unmatched: 2. Germline V gives CDR1 SGHDN, CDR2 FVKESK. CDR3 nucleotide sequence: TGTGCCAGCAGCCAAGTGGGACAGGGGAACGAGCAGTACTTC. Translating gives CASSQVGQGNEQYF.